This T cell receptor beta chain derives from a study of T cells after yellow fever vaccination. Overall study context: When fractions had low cell numbers, they were prepared with SMART-Seq v4 Ultra Low Input.

This clonotype was seen a few times. Its target is not known. Deletions cut 0 bases from V and 0 bases from J, with 13 bases between. The CDR3 totals 18 residues. The germline CDR1 and CDR2 sequences are SGHRS and YFSETQ. A process of 5'RACE template switching, which added a universal primer site and UMIs, was used to make TCR cDNA. TCRdb ran MiXCR on the 5' RACE reads and lists one entry per CDR3 protein. The sample consists of some 560,000 distinct CDR3 sequences, 15% to 20% of them appearing once. General study findings and limits: Once the booster was given, most primary-vaccination clones reappeared, at about 97% for CD4 and over 70% for CD8.

The V gene is TRBV5-1, the J gene TRBJ2-6, with no clear D. This specimen consisted of PBMCs, obtained 15 days after the yellow fever booster vaccination. The receptor was derived from a man aged 25-45 years who received the YFV17D yellow fever vaccine. The CDR3, as DNA: TGCGCCAGCAGCTTGGGACGGAAGGTTAGCTCTGGGGCCAACGTCCTGACTTTC. This sequence encodes CASSLGRKVSSGANVLTF.